This is a list of T cell receptor beta chains from one sample in a study of T-cell reconstitution after alpha-beta-depleted transplantation in children. TCRdb called the PCR reads again in MiXCR, with one record for every CDR3 protein. The sample contains around 380,000 distinct CDR3 sequences, about 11% of which appear only once. Sequences were derived from PBMCs from the stem cell graft donor, sampled from the stem cell graft. The receptors stem from a human donor who donated a stem cell graft to a child with acute myeloid leukemia. The CDR3 runs from the conserved cysteine through the conserved F or W. The D gene is left open where the match is weak. Expanded clones are given a class, and other clones once, few, many or no size at all.

size: -
D: TRBD1
J: TRBJ1-2
V: TRBV20-1
DNA: TGCAGTGCCCGGGACGGGACAGCTTCCTATGGCTACACCTTC
CDR3: CSARDGTASYGYTF

size: many
D: TRBD1
J: TRBJ1-4
V: TRBV5-1
DNA: TGCGCCAGCAGCTTGCTGGGACAGGGGAATGAAAAACTGTTTTTT
CDR3: CASSLLGQGNEKLFF

size: few
D: -
J: TRBJ2-7
V: TRBV18
DNA: TGTGCCAGCTCACCACCGGGGTTACAGGGCTACGAGCAGTACTTC
CDR3: CASSPPGLQGYEQYF

size: -
D: -
J: TRBJ2-1
V: TRBV12-3/TRBV12-4
DNA: TGTGCCAGCAGTGGGGCCGTTAGCTCCTACAATGAGCAGTTCTTC
CDR3: CASSGAVSSYNEQFF

size: -
D: -
J: TRBJ2-5
V: TRBV27
DNA: TGTGCCAGCAGTCGACTTTCGTTGGGGGCGGTGTACCAAGAGACCCAGTACTTC
CDR3: CASSRLSLGAVYQETQYF

size: -
D: -
J: TRBJ1-2
V: TRBV4-2
DNA: TGTGCCAGCAGCCAAGATCAGGGCCCTAACTATGGCTACACCTTC
CDR3: CASSQDQGPNYGYTF

size: few
D: -
J: TRBJ2-7
V: TRBV29-1
DNA: TGCAGCGTTGAAGCTTCCGGGGGCCACCTGCGCTACGAGCAGTACTTC
CDR3: CSVEASGGHLRYEQYF

size: -
D: -
J: TRBJ2-3
V: TRBV2
DNA: TGTGCCAGCAGTGTAGACCGAATCACAGATACGCAGTATTTT
CDR3: CASSVDRITDTQYF

size: few
D: TRBD1
J: TRBJ1-2
V: TRBV12-3/TRBV12-4
DNA: TGTGCCAGCAGTCCCTCAGGGGGGAAAGCTAACTATGGCTACACCTTC
CDR3: CASSPSGGKANYGYTF

size: -
D: -
J: TRBJ2-3
V: TRBV10-2
DNA: TGCGCCAGCAGTGAAGCAGGGTCAGATACGCAGTATTTT
CDR3: CASSEAGSDTQYF

size: -
D: TRBD2
J: TRBJ2-1
V: TRBV5-1
DNA: TGCGCCAGCAGCTTGGGGGGGACTAGCGCTTCGAATGACCAGTTCTTC
CDR3: CASSLGGTSASNDQFF

size: -
D: -
J: TRBJ1-2
V: TRBV2
DNA: TGTGCCAGCAGTGAAGCACGAGGGACTAATGGCTACACCTTC
CDR3: CASSEARGTNGYTF

size: -
D: TRBD1
J: TRBJ1-5
V: TRBV6-2/TRBV6-3
DNA: TGTGCCAGCAGTTTTCAAAACAGGGGAGCGGGTCAGCCCCAGCATTTT
CDR3: CASSFQNRGAGQPQHF

size: -
D: TRBD1
J: TRBJ2-1
V: TRBV6-5
DNA: TGTGCCAGCAGTTACCACGGGACAGGGGGCCTTGAGCAGTTCTTC
CDR3: CASSYHGTGGLEQFF

size: many
D: -
J: TRBJ2-1
V: TRBV7-9
DNA: TGTGCCAGCAGCCCGGCCAGCAGGGAGCAGTTCTTC
CDR3: CASSPASREQFF

size: many
D: TRBD2
J: TRBJ2-7
V: TRBV20-1
DNA: TGCAGTGCACTCCACCAGACTAGCGTCTACGAGCAGTACTTC
CDR3: CSALHQTSVYEQYF